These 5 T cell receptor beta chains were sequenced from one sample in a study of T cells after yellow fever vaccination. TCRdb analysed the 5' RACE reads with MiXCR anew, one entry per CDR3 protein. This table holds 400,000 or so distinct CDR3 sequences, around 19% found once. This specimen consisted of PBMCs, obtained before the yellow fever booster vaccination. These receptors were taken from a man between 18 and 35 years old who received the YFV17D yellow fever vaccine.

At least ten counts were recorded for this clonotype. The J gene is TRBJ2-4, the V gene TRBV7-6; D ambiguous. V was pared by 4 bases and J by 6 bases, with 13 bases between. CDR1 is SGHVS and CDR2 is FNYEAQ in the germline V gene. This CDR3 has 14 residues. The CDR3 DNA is TGTGCCAGCAGCTCAACGAGACAATCAAACATTCAGTACTTC. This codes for CASSSTRQSNIQYF.

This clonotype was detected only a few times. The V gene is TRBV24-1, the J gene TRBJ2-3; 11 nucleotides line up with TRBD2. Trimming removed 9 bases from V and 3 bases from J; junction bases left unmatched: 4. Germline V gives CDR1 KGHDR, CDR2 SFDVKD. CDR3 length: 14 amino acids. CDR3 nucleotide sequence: TGTGCCACCTCTAGCGGGGGGTTGACAGATACGCAGTATTTT. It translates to CATSSGGLTDTQYF.

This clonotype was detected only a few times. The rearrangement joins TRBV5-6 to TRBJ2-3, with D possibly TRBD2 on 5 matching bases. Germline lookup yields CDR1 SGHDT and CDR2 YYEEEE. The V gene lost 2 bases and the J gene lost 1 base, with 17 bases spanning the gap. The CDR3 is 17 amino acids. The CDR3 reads CASSFPEPGVRTDTQYF. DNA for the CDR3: TGTGCCAGCAGCTTTCCAGAGCCCGGGGTGCGCACAGATACGCAGTATTTT. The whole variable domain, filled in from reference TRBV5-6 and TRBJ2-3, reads DAGVTQSPTHLIKTRGQQVTLRCSPKSGHDTVSWYQQALGQGPQFIFQYYEEEERQRGNFPDRFSGHQFPNYSSELNVNALLLGDSALYLCASSFPEPGVRTDTQYFGPGTRLTVL.

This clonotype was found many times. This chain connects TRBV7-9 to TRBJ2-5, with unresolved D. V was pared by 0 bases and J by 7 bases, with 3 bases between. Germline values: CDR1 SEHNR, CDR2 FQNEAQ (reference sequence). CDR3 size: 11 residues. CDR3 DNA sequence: TGTGCCAGCAGCTTAGCGTGGACCCAGTACTTC. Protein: CASSLAWTQYF.

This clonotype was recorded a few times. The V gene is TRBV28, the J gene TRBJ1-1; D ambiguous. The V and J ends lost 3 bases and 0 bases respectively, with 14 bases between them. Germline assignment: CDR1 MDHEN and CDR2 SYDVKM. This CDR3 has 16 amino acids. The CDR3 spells CASSFRRNTMNTEAFF. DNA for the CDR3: TGTGCCAGCAGTTTTCGACGGAACACCATGAACACTGAAGCTTTCTTT.